This passage covers 20 T cell receptor beta chains from one sample sequenced in a study of CD8 T cells in ankylosing spondylitis. Study-wide results and caveats: A motif of eight highly homologous TCR beta variants was seen as apparently characteristic of ankylosing spondylitis blood.

TCRdb passed the 5' RACE reads through MiXCR, listing each CDR3 protein once. The data hold roughly 300,000 distinct CDR3 sequences, with less than 9.5% observed a single time. These receptors lack a known antigen. Material for sequencing was blood, either unsorted or a sorted T cell fraction (not recorded which). The source is a male donor with ankylosing spondylitis.

This chain links TRBV4-3 with TRBJ2-1; 10 nucleotides match TRBD2. CDR1 is LGHNA and CDR2 is YSLEER in the germline V gene. CDR3 length: 15 residues. J was trimmed by 8 bases and V by 1 base; bases with no gene match: 5. The CDR3 DNA is TGCGCCAGCAGCCAAGGCGCTAGCGGGAGTGATGAGCAGTTCTTC. This encodes CASSQGASGSDEQFF.

The chain recombines TRBV5-8 with TRBJ2-6, with D tentatively TRBD1 or TRBD2 (5 bases each). CDR1 is SGHTS and CDR2 is YDEGEE in the germline V gene. V was clipped by 0 bases and J by 4 bases, with 11 bases between them. The CDR3 is 16 amino acids. CDR3 bases: TGTGCCAGCAGCTTGGTGGGACCATTGGGGGCCAACGTCCTGACTTTC. It is translated as CASSLVGPLGANVLTF.

V is TRBV13 and J is TRBJ2-3; TRBD1 might be the D (5 bases). The CDR3 extends over 15 amino acids. Germline V gene sequence: CDR1 PRHDT, CDR2 FYEKMQ (reference sequence). V was trimmed by 6 bases and J by 5 bases, leaving 18 bases between them. CDR3 nucleotides: TGTGCCAGCAGTCTCGGGCAGGGTTTAGGAGATACGCAGTATTTT. This sequence encodes CASSLGQGLGDTQYF.

The chain is built from TRBV24-1 and TRBJ2-1; D gene unclear. CDR3 length equals 12 residues. Germline CDR1 and CDR2: KGHDR and SFDVKD. Trimming shortened V by 4 bases and J by 7 bases, and 7 bases separated the two germline ends. The CDR3 sequence: CATSERSNEQFF. CDR3 nucleotides: TGTGCCACCAGTGAAAGGTCTAATGAGCAGTTCTTC.

The V gene is TRBV7-3, the J gene TRBJ2-3; D is possibly TRBD1 (6 bases). Germline CDR1 and CDR2: SGHTA and FQGTGA. The CDR3 is 15 residues long. V lost 0 bases and J 2 bases, leaving 9 bases between the germline ends. Here the CDR3 DNA reads TGTGCCAGCAGCTTAACCGGACAGACCACAGATACGCAGTATTTT. Amino acids: CASSLTGQTTDTQYF. Full variable domain (missing parts from reference TRBV7-3 and TRBJ2-3): GAGVSQTPSNKVTEKGKYVELRCDPISGHTALYWYRQSLGQGPEFLIYFQGTGAADDSGLPNDRFFAVRPEGSVSTLKIQRTERGDSAVYLCASSLTGQTTDTQYFGPGTRLTVL.

The table lists this clonotype with a few counts. V gene TRBV6-4 combines with J gene TRBJ1-1; D may be TRBD1 (6 bases). CDR1 and CDR2 (germline): MRHNA, SNTAGT. The CDR3 spans 13 residues. Trimming removed 11 bases from V and 7 bases from J, with 20 bases in between. Written as DNA, the CDR3 is TGTGCCGGAATGAAGGGACAACCACGTGAAGCTTTCTTT. Translation: CAGMKGQPREAFF.

This clonotype was detected ten times or more. This chain uses TRBV28 with TRBJ2-2; 10 nucleotides line up with TRBD1. CDR1 is MDHEN and CDR2 is SYDVKM in the germline V gene. The CDR3 totals 17 residues. Germline trimming cut 5 bases from V and 6 bases from J; bases unmatched to any gene: 12. CDR3 region: CASSHDPGQGFAGELFF. The CDR3 DNA reads as TGTGCCAGCAGTCATGATCCGGGACAGGGGTTTGCCGGGGAGCTGTTTTTT.

There are many counts of this clonotype. This rearrangement joins TRBV5-1 to TRBJ2-1; 9 nucleotides line up with TRBD2. This CDR3 has 18 residues. V shed 0 bases, J shed 2 bases, and the junction held 9 bases outside the gene matches. Per germline, CDR1 SGHRS and CDR2 YFSETQ. The CDR3 DNA follows: TGCGCCAGCAGCTTGGCCGTTAGCGGGAGTATTACCTACAATGAGCAGTTCTTC. As protein: CASSLAVSGSITYNEQFF. The entire variable domain, with the rest obtained from reference TRBV5-1 and TRBJ2-1, is as follows: KAGVTQTPRYLIKTRGQQVTLSCSPISGHRSVSWYQQTPGQGLQFLFEYFSETQRNKGNFPGRFSGRQFSNSRSEMNVSTLELGDSALYLCASSLAVSGSITYNEQFFGPGTRLTVL.

The V and J genes are TRBV6-1 and TRBJ1-1, with a possible D match to TRBD1 (5 bases). Germline-derived CDR1 and CDR2 are MNHNS and SASEGT. This CDR3 is built from 15 residues. Trimming took 7 bases from V and 0 from J, leaving 15 bases between them. The CDR3 DNA reads as TGTGCCAGCACGACGGACATCCTGTTGAACACTGAAGCTTTCTTT. It encodes CASTTDILLNTEAFF.

This clonotype was picked up many times. The chain uses TRBV7-7 and TRBJ2-1; possibly TRBD1 for D (6 bases). This CDR3 has 15 amino acids. Germline loops: CDR1 SSHAT, CDR2 FNYEAQ (reference sequence). The V gene lost 5 bases and the J gene lost 3 bases, with 14 bases spanning the gap. The chain's CDR3 is CASSPEWGRYNEQFF. As DNA, the CDR3 is TGTGCCAGCAGCCCCGAGTGGGGGCGCTACAATGAGCAGTTCTTC.

This clonotype was seen repeatedly, ten times or more. The rearrangement joins TRBV7-9 to TRBJ2-1, with 12 positions matching TRBD2. From germline, CDR1 is SEHNR and CDR2 FQNEAQ (reference sequence). The CDR3 has 14 residues. Germline trimming cut 5 bases from V and 8 bases from J; bases unmatched to any gene: 4. The chain's CDR3 is CASSGGLAGYEQFF. As DNA, the CDR3 is TGTGCCAGCAGCGGGGGACTAGCGGGCTATGAGCAGTTCTTC.

The rearrangement uses TRBV29-1 and TRBJ2-5; tentatively, D is TRBD1 or TRBD2 (6 bases each). Per germline, CDR1 SQVTM and CDR2 ANQGSEA. With 8 bases removed from V and 4 bases from J, the gap between germline ends came to 14 bases. The CDR3 has 12 amino acids. The CDR3 DNA sequence: TGCAGCACTAGGAGGGGGGCAGAGACCCAGTACTTC. Amino acids: CSTRRGAETQYF.

The CDR3 DNA is TGCGCCAGCAGCCCCCCCGGGACAGGAGCGGGGTATGGCTACACCTTC. It is translated as CASSPPGTGAGYGYTF. V is TRBV4-3 and J is TRBJ1-2, with 8 nucleotides matching TRBD1. The V gene's germline CDR1 is LGHNA and CDR2 YSLEER. The ends lost 4 bases at V and 5 bases at J; junction bases unmatched: 12. The CDR3 extends over 16 amino acids.

This clonotype has only a few counts. The chain uses TRBV7-3 and TRBJ1-6; D not resolved. The length of the CDR3 is 13 residues. Per the germline V gene, CDR1 is SGHTA and CDR2 is FQGTGA. V was trimmed by 5 bases and J by 7 bases, leaving 9 bases between them. CDR3 amino acids: CASSTDPNSPLHF. The CDR3 nucleotides read TGTGCCAGCAGCACAGACCCCAATTCACCCCTCCACTTT.

This clonotype was recorded many times. The V call is TRBV3-1, the J call TRBJ2-3, with 8 bases fitting TRBD1. Germline assignment: CDR1 LGHDT and CDR2 YNNKEL (reference sequence). V dropped 4 bases and J dropped 2; count of bases not matched to a gene: 5. The CDR3 length is 15 residues. The CDR3 loop is CASSPTGVYTDTQYF. The CDR3 nucleotides are TGTGCCAGCAGCCCGACAGGGGTCTACACAGATACGCAGTATTTT.

This CDR3 is CASSVPGTGGAAKLFF. In nucleotides, the CDR3 is TGTGCCAGCAGTGTTCCCGGGACAGGGGGCGCGGCGAAACTGTTTTTT. V and J are TRBV25-1 and TRBJ1-4, with 12 bases fitting TRBD1. V trimming: 4 bases; J trimming: 11 bases; junction bases outside the gene matches: 11. The CDR3 is 16 amino acids. Germline V gene data show CDR1 as MGHDK and CDR2 as SYGVNS.

In this sample, this clonotype turned up many times. The V gene is TRBV29-1, the J gene TRBJ1-4, with D possibly being TRBD1 (5 bases). This CDR3 region has 13 residues. Germline lookup yields CDR1 SQVTM and CDR2 ANQGSEA. Between the trimmed V and J ends, which lost 5 bases and 8 bases, there was a span of 15 bases. The CDR3 region is CSVRAGRREKLFF. The CDR3 coding sequence is TGCAGCGTTCGGGCAGGGAGGAGGGAAAAACTGTTTTTT. The full variable domain, completed using reference TRBV29-1 and TRBJ1-4, is SAVISQKPSRDICQRGTSLTIQCQVDSQVTMMFWYRQQPGQSLTLIATANQGSEATYESGFVIDKFPISRPNLTFSTLTVSNMSPEDSSIYLCSVRAGRREKLFFGSGTQLSVL.

In its sample, this clonotype was seen a few times. The chain joins TRBV20-1 to TRBJ2-1; TRBD2 agrees at 8 bases. The CDR3 consists of 15 residues. V lost 6 bases, J lost 9 bases, and 16 bases stayed unmatched. Germline V gene data show CDR1 as DFQATT and CDR2 as SNEGSKA (reference sequence). The CDR3 DNA sequence: TGCAGTGCCGACCGGGGACTAGGCCTTAGGGTTGAGCAGTTCTTC. As protein: CSADRGLGLRVEQFF.

This clonotype was detected only a few times. J is TRBJ2-7 and V is TRBV7-3, with TRBD2 identical over 11 bases. The germline V gene has CDR1 SGHTA and CDR2 FQGTGA. This CDR3 contains 17 residues. With 4 bases clipped from V and 7 bases from J, the junction kept 15 bases outside the gene matches. The CDR3, as DNA: TGTGCCAGCAGCTCCGCGCCGGGACTAGCGGCAATGGGGGAGCAGTACTTC. Residues: CASSSAPGLAAMGEQYF.

The V and J genes are TRBV20-1 and TRBJ2-2, with D tentatively TRBD2 (5 bases). Germline V gene data show CDR1 as DFQATT and CDR2 as SNEGSKA (reference sequence). Trimming took 3 bases from V and 0 from J, leaving 17 bases between them. CDR3 length equals 17 residues. The CDR3: CSASSQTGVPNTGELFF. The CDR3 DNA reads TGCAGTGCTAGTAGCCAGACCGGGGTCCCGAACACCGGGGAGCTGTTTTTT.